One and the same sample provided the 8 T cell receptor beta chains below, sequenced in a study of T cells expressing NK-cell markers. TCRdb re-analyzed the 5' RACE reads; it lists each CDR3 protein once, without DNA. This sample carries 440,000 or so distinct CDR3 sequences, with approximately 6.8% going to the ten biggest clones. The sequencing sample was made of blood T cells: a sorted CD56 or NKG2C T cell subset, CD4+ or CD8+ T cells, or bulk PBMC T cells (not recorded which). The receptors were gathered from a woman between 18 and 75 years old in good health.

The CDR3 region is CSAPGPTTYEQYF. The chain links TRBV20-1 to TRBJ2-7; lacking DNA, the TRBD1 call made by TCRdb goes unchecked. In germline, CDR1 is DFQATT, CDR2 SNEGSKA (reference sequence). This CDR3 has 13 residues.

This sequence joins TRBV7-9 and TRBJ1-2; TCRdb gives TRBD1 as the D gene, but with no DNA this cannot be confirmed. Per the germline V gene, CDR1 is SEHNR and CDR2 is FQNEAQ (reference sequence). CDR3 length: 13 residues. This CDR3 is CASSLVRQEGYTF.

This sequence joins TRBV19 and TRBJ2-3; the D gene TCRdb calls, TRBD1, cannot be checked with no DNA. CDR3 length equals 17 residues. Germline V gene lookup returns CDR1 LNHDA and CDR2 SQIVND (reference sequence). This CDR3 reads CASMRDGARAGTDTQYF.

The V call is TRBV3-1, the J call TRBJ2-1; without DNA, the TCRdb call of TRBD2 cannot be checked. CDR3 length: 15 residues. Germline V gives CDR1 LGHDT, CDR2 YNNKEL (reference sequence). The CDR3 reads CASSLLAGHYNEQFF.

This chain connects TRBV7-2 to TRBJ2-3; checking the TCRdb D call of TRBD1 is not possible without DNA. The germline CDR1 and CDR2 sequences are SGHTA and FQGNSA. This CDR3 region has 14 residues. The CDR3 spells CASSAQGAEDTQYF.

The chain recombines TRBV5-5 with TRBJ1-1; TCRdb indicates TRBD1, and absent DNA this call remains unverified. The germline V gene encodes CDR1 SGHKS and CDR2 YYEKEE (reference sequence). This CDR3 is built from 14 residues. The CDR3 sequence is CASSFLQGGTEAFF.

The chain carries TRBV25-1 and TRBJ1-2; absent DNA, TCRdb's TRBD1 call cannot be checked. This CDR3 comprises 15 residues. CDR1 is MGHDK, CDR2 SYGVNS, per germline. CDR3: CASSVGTGFGYGYTF.

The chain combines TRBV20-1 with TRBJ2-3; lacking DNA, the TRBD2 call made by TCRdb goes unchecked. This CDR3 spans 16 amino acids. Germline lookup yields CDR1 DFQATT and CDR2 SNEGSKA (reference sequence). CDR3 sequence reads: CSAPSTTRDGGDTQYF.